These T cell receptor beta chains were read from a single sample in a study of cytomegalovirus exposure and HLA in healthy donors. The assay was immunoSEQ multiplex PCR, and TCRdb's table has in-frame clones only and misses some. This repertoire includes 150,000 to 200,000 clones. Sequencing input: PBMCs. The receptors derive from a woman aged 60 to 75 in good health and CMV-seronegative. CDR3s include the opening cysteine and the closing phenylalanine or tryptophan. The order of the fields is CDR3 DNA, CDR3 protein, J gene, CDR3 length, D gene, V gene. D genes are given only for firm matches.

CDR3nt: TGTGCCAGCAGCTCGGGACAGGGGGGTTATGGCTACACCTTC
CDR3aa: CASSSGQGGYGYTF
j_gene: TRBJ1-2
len: 14
d_gene: TRBD1
v_gene: TRBV5-4

CDR3nt: TGCGCCAGCAGCTCCCTAGGAGGCACTGAAGCTTTCTTT
CDR3aa: CASSSLGGTEAFF
j_gene: TRBJ1-1
len: 13
d_gene: -
v_gene: TRBV5-1

CDR3nt: TGTGCCAGCAGTGAAAGGGACAGCCCAAACACCGGGGAGCTGTTTTTT
CDR3aa: CASSERDSPNTGELFF
j_gene: TRBJ2-2
len: 16
d_gene: TRBD1
v_gene: TRBV6-4

CDR3nt: TGTGCCGCCCGTTCAAGGGGGAACACTGAAGCTTTCTTT
CDR3aa: CAARSRGNTEAFF
j_gene: TRBJ1-1
len: 13
d_gene: -
v_gene: TRBV6-6

CDR3nt: TGTGCCAGCAGCCAAGATCTGAACAGGGGGGGTAGACCGTTCTTC
CDR3aa: CASSQDLNRGGRPFF
j_gene: TRBJ2-1
len: 15
d_gene: -
v_gene: TRBV4-2

CDR3nt: TGTGCCAGCAGCCCCGGGACTAGCGGGGTCGATGAGCAGTTCTTC
CDR3aa: CASSPGTSGVDEQFF
j_gene: TRBJ2-1
len: 15
d_gene: TRBD2
v_gene: TRBV7-3

CDR3nt: TGCGCCAGCAGCGAACAGGGAACCCAACGAGGAGATACGCAGTATTTT
CDR3aa: CASSEQGTQRGDTQYF
j_gene: TRBJ2-3
len: 16
d_gene: -
v_gene: TRBV5-1

CDR3nt: TGCGCCAGCAGCGCGGGGGGACAGGGGTTTGAAAAACTGTTTTTT
CDR3aa: CASSAGGQGFEKLFF
j_gene: TRBJ1-4
len: 15
d_gene: TRBD1
v_gene: TRBV5-1

CDR3nt: TGCGCCAGCAGCTCACCCTTGGGAGTAGGAAACTATGGCTACACCTTC
CDR3aa: CASSSPLGVGNYGYTF
j_gene: TRBJ1-2
len: 16
d_gene: -
v_gene: TRBV5-1

CDR3nt: TGTGCCAGCTCACCAGGCAGACAAGAGACCCAGTACTTC
CDR3aa: CASSPGRQETQYF
j_gene: TRBJ2-5
len: 13
d_gene: -
v_gene: TRBV18

CDR3nt: TGTGCCAGCAGCTTAGGGTCGAGCCAGGGGGCCGAGCAGTACTTC
CDR3aa: CASSLGSSQGAEQYF
j_gene: TRBJ2-7
len: 15
d_gene: TRBD1
v_gene: TRBV7-2

CDR3nt: TGTGCCAGCAGCTCCCTGGGACAGGGGGAAAAGGCCTATGGCTACACCTTC
CDR3aa: CASSSLGQGEKAYGYTF
j_gene: TRBJ1-2
len: 17
d_gene: TRBD1
v_gene: TRBV9

CDR3nt: TGCGCCAGCAGCCTGGGACTAGCGGGAGATTCGAACACCGGGGAGCTGTTTTTT
CDR3aa: CASSLGLAGDSNTGELFF
j_gene: TRBJ2-2
len: 18
d_gene: TRBD2
v_gene: TRBV5-1

CDR3nt: TGTGCCAGCAGCAGGGGTCCAGAGCAGCCCCAGCATTTT
CDR3aa: CASSRGPEQPQHF
j_gene: TRBJ1-5
len: 13
d_gene: -
v_gene: TRBV5-6

CDR3nt: TGTGCCAGCAGCTTCGGGGGACTCTTTCAGACCCAGTACTTC
CDR3aa: CASSFGGLFQTQYF
j_gene: TRBJ2-5
len: 14
d_gene: -
v_gene: TRBV7-3

CDR3nt: TGTGCCAGCAGTTACAGTCCGGGCACCGGGGAGCTGTTTTTT
CDR3aa: CASSYSPGTGELFF
j_gene: TRBJ2-2
len: 14
d_gene: -
v_gene: TRBV6-5

CDR3nt: TGTGCCAGCAGCTTTACCGGGACAGGGAGGACAAATGAGCAGTTCTTC
CDR3aa: CASSFTGTGRTNEQFF
j_gene: TRBJ2-1
len: 16
d_gene: TRBD1
v_gene: TRBV5-6

CDR3nt: TGTGCTAGTGTTCCCCGGGAGGGACAGCCCCAGCATTTT
CDR3aa: CASVPREGQPQHF
j_gene: TRBJ1-5
len: 13
d_gene: -
v_gene: TRBV12-5

CDR3nt: TGTGCCAGCAGCAACAGGGGAGGCGCGCAGACCCAGTACTTC
CDR3aa: CASSNRGGAQTQYF
j_gene: TRBJ2-5
len: 14
d_gene: -
v_gene: TRBV6-5

CDR3nt: TGTGCCAGCAGCCAACACCAGGGAAACACTGAAGCTTTCTTT
CDR3aa: CASSQHQGNTEAFF
j_gene: TRBJ1-1
len: 14
d_gene: -
v_gene: TRBV6-6

CDR3nt: TGTGCCACCAGCAGAGATCCAGGGCTCAACGGCTACACCTTC
CDR3aa: CATSRDPGLNGYTF
j_gene: TRBJ1-2
len: 14
d_gene: -
v_gene: TRBV15

CDR3nt: TGTGCCAGCAGCGTAGATCCAGGGTCGAACACCGGGGAGCTGTTTTTT
CDR3aa: CASSVDPGSNTGELFF
j_gene: TRBJ2-2
len: 16
d_gene: -
v_gene: TRBV9

CDR3nt: TGTGCCAGCAGCTTAGGGGAGGTCCAGGGCAGCGAGCAGTACTTC
CDR3aa: CASSLGEVQGSEQYF
j_gene: TRBJ2-7
len: 15
d_gene: -
v_gene: TRBV7-6

CDR3nt: TGCGCCAGCAGCTTGGCTGCGGGCTTACAAGAGACCCAGTACTTC
CDR3aa: CASSLAAGLQETQYF
j_gene: TRBJ2-5
len: 15
d_gene: -
v_gene: TRBV5-1

CDR3nt: TGTGCCAGCAGCTTAAAATGGGACAAAAATCAGCCCCAGCATTTT
CDR3aa: CASSLKWDKNQPQHF
j_gene: TRBJ1-5
len: 15
d_gene: -
v_gene: TRBV11-1

CDR3nt: TGTGCCAGCAGGGGACTCCGGGTCACTGAAGCTTTCTTT
CDR3aa: CASRGLRVTEAFF
j_gene: TRBJ1-1
len: 13
d_gene: -
v_gene: TRBV2

CDR3nt: TGTGCCAGCAGGAGACAGGGGGACACTGAAGCTTTCTTT
CDR3aa: CASRRQGDTEAFF
j_gene: TRBJ1-1
len: 13
d_gene: TRBD1
v_gene: TRBV6-5

CDR3nt: TGTGCCAGCAGTTTACAGCGGGGGAGTGGCTACACCTTC
CDR3aa: CASSLQRGSGYTF
j_gene: TRBJ1-2
len: 13
d_gene: -
v_gene: TRBV27